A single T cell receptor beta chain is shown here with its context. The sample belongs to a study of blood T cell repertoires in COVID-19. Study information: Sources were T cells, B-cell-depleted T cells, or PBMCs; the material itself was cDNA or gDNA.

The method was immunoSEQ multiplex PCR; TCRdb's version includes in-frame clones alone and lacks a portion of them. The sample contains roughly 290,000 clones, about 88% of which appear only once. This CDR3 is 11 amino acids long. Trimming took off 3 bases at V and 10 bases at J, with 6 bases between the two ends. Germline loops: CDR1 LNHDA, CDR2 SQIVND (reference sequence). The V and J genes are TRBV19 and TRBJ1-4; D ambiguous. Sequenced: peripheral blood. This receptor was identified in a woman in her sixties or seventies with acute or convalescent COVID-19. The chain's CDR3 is CASSIPGKLFF. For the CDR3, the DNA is TGTGCCAGTAGTATCCCAGGAAAACTGTTTTTT.